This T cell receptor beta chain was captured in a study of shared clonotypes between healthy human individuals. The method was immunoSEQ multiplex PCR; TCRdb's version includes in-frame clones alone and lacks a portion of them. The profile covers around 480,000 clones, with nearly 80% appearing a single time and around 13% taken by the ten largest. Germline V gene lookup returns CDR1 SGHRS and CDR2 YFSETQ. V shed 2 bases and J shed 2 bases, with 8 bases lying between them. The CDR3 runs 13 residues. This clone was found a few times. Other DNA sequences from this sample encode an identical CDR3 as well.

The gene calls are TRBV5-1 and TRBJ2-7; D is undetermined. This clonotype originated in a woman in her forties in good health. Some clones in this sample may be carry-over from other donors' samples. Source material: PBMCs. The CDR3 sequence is CASSFGGTYEQYF. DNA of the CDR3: TGCGCCAGCAGCTTTGGCGGAACCTACGAGCAGTACTTC.